This TCR beta chain was sequenced for a study of T cells in Graves' hyperthyroidism and ophthalmopathy. Turning to the study itself: Specimen type is peripheral blood, collected at initial diagnosis prior to any treatment.

TCR beta CDR3 regions were amplified from RNA. Carried out on the TCR CDR3, a first-round RT-PCR used the HTBI primer set. TCRdb ran MiXCR on the multiplex PCR reads and lists one entry per CDR3 protein. The sample has 30,000 to 40,000 distinct CDR3 sequences, roughly 49% seen once; the top ten hold 6.2%. Germline loops: CDR1 KGHSH, CDR2 LQKENI. V was clipped by 2 bases and J by 5 bases, with 19 bases between them. The CDR3 is 17 residues long. The chain carries TRBV18 and TRBJ1-5, with D possibly matching TRBD1 (5 bases). Sequenced: blood. The TCR originated in a woman between 45 and 60 years old with Graves' hyperthyroidism that later progressed to Graves' ophthalmopathy. The CDR3 region has the DNA TGTGCCAGCTCACCAAAAGTAGGACACCGGACCCATCAGCCCCAGCATTTT. Amino acids: CASSPKVGHRTHQPQHF.